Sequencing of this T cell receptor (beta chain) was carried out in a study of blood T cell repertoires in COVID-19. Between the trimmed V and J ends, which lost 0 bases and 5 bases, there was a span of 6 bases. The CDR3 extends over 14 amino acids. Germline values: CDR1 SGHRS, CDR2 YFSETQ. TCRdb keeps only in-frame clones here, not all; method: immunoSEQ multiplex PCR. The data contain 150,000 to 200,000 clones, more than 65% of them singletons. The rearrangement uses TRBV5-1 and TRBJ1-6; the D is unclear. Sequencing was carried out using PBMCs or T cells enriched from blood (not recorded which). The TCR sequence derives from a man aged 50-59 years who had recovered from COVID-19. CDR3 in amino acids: CASSLVGDNSPLHF. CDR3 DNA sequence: TGCGCCAGCAGCTTGGTAGGAGATAATTCACCCCTCCACTTT. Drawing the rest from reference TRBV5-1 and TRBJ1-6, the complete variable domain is KAGVTQTPRYLIKTRGQQVTLSCSPISGHRSVSWYQQTPGQGLQFLFEYFSETQRNKGNFPGRFSGRQFSNSRSEMNVSTLELGDSALYLCASSLVGDNSPLHFGNGTRLTVT.